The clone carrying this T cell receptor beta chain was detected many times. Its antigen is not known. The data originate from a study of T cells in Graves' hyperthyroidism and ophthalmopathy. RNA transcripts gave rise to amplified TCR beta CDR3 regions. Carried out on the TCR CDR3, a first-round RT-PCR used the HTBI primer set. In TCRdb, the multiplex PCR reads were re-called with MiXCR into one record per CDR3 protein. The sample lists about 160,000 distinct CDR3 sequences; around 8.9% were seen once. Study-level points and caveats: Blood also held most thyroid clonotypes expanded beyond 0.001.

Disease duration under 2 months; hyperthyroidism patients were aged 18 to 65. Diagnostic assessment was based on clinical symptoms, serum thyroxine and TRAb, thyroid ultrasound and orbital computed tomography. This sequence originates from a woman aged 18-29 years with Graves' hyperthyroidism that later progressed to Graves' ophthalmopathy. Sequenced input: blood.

The CDR3 DNA reads as TGTGCCAGCAGTCACGCCGGGCAGGCCGGGGAGCTGTTTTTT. This codes for CASSHAGQAGELFF. This chain connects TRBV28 to TRBJ2-2, with unresolved D. There are 14 residues in the CDR3. CDR1 and CDR2 (germline): MDHEN, SYDVKM. V gave up 5 bases and J gave up 6 bases, with 13 bases separating them.